Presented here are 18 T cell receptor beta chains from one specimen sequenced in a study of cytomegalovirus exposure and HLA in healthy donors. The PCR employed 60 Vbeta primers together with 13 Jbeta primers. Sequencing was performed with immunoSEQ multiplex PCR; in TCRdb, only in-frame clones are kept and a portion is missing. This sample has 200,000 to 250,000 clones, with approximately 84% found just once. Source material: PBMCs. The source of these receptors is a girl aged 2 to 9 in good health and CMV-seronegative.

This chain joins TRBV19 and TRBJ2-5; 13 bases are shared with TRBD2. The junction had 8 bases not matched to a gene; V was cut back by 0 bases and J by 7 bases. CDR3 length: 17 amino acids. Germline values: CDR1 LNHDA, CDR2 SQIVND (reference sequence). The CDR3 bases are TGTGCCAGTAGTATAGACGGACTAGCGGGAGTCCCCGGGACCCAGTACTTC. It specifies CASSIDGLAGVPGTQYF. Combining the CDR3 with reference TRBV19 and TRBJ2-5 gives the whole variable domain DGGITQSPKYLFRKEGQNVTLSCEQNLNHDAMYWYRQDPGQGLRLIYYSQIVNDFQKGDIAEGYSVSREKKESFPLTVTSAQKNPTAFYLCASSIDGLAGVPGTQYFGPGTRLLVL.

This chain joins TRBV16 and TRBJ1-1, with TRBD1 identical over 9 bases. This CDR3 is 14 amino acids long. Trimming removed 4 bases from V and 1 base from J; junction bases left unmatched: 1. CDR1 and CDR2 (germline): KGHSY, FQNENV. For the CDR3, the DNA is TGTGCCAGCAGCCTGGGACAGGGGAACACTGAAGCTTTCTTT. This translates into CASSLGQGNTEAFF.

V usage is TRBV29-1 and J usage is TRBJ2-7; 8 nucleotides align to TRBD1. This CDR3 spans 12 amino acids. The trim removed 4 bases at V and 4 bases at J, leaving 3 bases unmatched. Germline loops: CDR1 SQVTM, CDR2 ANQGSEA. This CDR3 reads CSVGTGKYEQYF. CDR3 bases: TGCAGCGTTGGGACAGGGAAGTACGAGCAGTACTTC.

For this clone: A junction end diverges from the germline sequence, so it may reflect a read error. The chain carries TRBV7-9 and TRBJ1-1; D is possibly TRBD1 (6 bases). The CDR3 consists of 14 residues. Germline V gives CDR1 SEHNR, CDR2 FQNEAQ (reference sequence). CDR3 bases: TGTTCCAGCAGCCCAGACAGGAGCAACACTGAAGCTTTCTTT. It encodes CSSSPDRSNTEAFF.

This chain links TRBV15 with TRBJ1-3; no definite D call. Trimming left V 0 bases short and J 6 bases short, with 6 bases between. This CDR3 is 13 amino acids long. Germline CDR1 is LNHNV and CDR2 is YYDKDF (reference sequence). The CDR3 sequence: CATSRDQQNTIYF. CDR3 in DNA: TGTGCCACCAGCAGAGATCAACAAAACACCATATATTTT. Together with reference TRBV15 and TRBJ1-3, the CDR3 gives the full variable domain: DAMVIQNPRYQVTQFGKPVTLSCSQTLNHNVMYWYQQKSSQAPKLLFHYYDKDFNNEADTPDNFQSRRPNTSFCFLDIRSPGLGDTAMYLCATSRDQQNTIYFGEGSWLTVV.

The CDR3 is CASSARLASSTDTQYF. CDR3 nucleotides: TGTGCCAGCAGCGCCCGACTAGCGTCTAGCACAGATACGCAGTATTTT. The chain is built from TRBV7-9 and TRBJ2-3; 8 bases line up with TRBD2. Per germline, CDR1 SEHNR and CDR2 FQNEAQ (reference sequence). Trimming removed 5 bases from V and 0 bases from J; junction bases left unmatched: 7. This CDR3 is 16 amino acids long.

On this clone itself: This sample includes further DNA sequences coding for the same CDR3. This sequence joins TRBV5-1 and TRBJ2-1, with 8 bases matching TRBD2. The CDR3 is 15 residues long. With V trimmed by 2 bases and J by 3 bases, 4 bases remained unmatched. CDR1 is SGHRS and CDR2 is YFSETQ in the germline V gene. CDR3 nucleotides: TGCGCCAGCAGCTTAGGGGCGGGGGGCTACAATGAGCAGTTCTTC. This sequence encodes CASSLGAGGYNEQFF.

J is TRBJ2-1 and V is TRBV11-1; 8 bases are a match to TRBD2. This CDR3 has 16 amino acids. Per germline, CDR1 SGHAT and CDR2 FQDESV (reference sequence). With 1 base clipped from V and 4 bases from J, the junction kept 6 bases outside the gene matches. The CDR3 here is CASSLVGSGGYNEQFF. The CDR3 DNA reads as TGTGCCAGCAGCTTAGTAGGAAGCGGGGGATACAATGAGCAGTTCTTC.

The rearrangement uses TRBV9 and TRBJ2-6; TRBD1 is a possible D gene (6 bases). V was trimmed by 3 bases and J by 2 bases, leaving 12 bases between them. Per germline, CDR1 SGDLS and CDR2 YYNGEE. CDR3 length: 16 residues. This CDR3 is CASSAGVGAGANVLTF. The CDR3 DNA reads TGTGCCAGCAGCGCAGGGGTTGGGGCTGGGGCCAACGTCCTGACTTTC.

This rearrangement joins TRBV4-2 to TRBJ2-3; 7 bases map to TRBD2. Per germline, CDR1 LGHNA and CDR2 YNFKEQ. Trimming at V came to 0 bases and at J to 4 bases, leaving 7 bases not matched to a gene. This CDR3 has 16 amino acids. As DNA, the CDR3 is TGTGCCAGCAGCCAAGATTTCGGGGGGATCCCAGATACGCAGTATTTT. It encodes CASSQDFGGIPDTQYF.

The chain combines TRBV27 with TRBJ1-4; D ambiguous. The CDR3 runs to 14 residues. Germline-derived CDR1 and CDR2 are MNHEY and SMNVEV (reference sequence). The V gene lost 2 bases and the J gene lost 7 bases, with 11 bases spanning the gap. The CDR3 is CASSLNRAGEKLFF. The CDR3 nucleotides read TGTGCCAGCAGTTTAAACCGAGCGGGTGAAAAACTGTTTTTT.

The CDR3 DNA sequence: TGTGCCAGCAGCCTTTTAGCGGGCAGCTCCTACAATGAGCAGTTCTTC. Residues: CASSLLAGSSYNEQFF. This chain joins TRBV27 and TRBJ2-1, with 7 bases matching TRBD2. There are 16 residues in the CDR3. Germline values: CDR1 MNHEY, CDR2 SMNVEV (reference sequence). The ends lost 6 bases at V and 0 bases at J; junction bases unmatched: 8.

The rearrangement uses TRBV30 and TRBJ1-1; D remains ambiguous. Trimming pared 2 bases from V and 1 base from J, leaving 8 bases between. Germline V gene lookup returns CDR1 GTSNPN and CDR2 SVGIG (reference sequence). CDR3 length equals 13 residues. The CDR3 DNA reads TGTGCCTGGAGTAAAGACTGGAACACTGAAGCTTTCTTT. Its translation: CAWSKDWNTEAFF.

The chain has TRBV15 and TRBJ1-6, with D unresolved. In germline, CDR1 is LNHNV, CDR2 YYDKDF (reference sequence). This CDR3 region has 16 residues. V was cut by 0 bases and J by 6 bases, with 12 bases left in between. The CDR3 nucleotides read TGTGCCACCAGCAGAGATCCCCAGGCCGGTAATTCACCCCTCCACTTT. Its translation is CATSRDPQAGNSPLHF.

This chain links TRBV29-1 with TRBJ2-2; 8 bases align to TRBD2. The CDR3 spans 14 residues. CDR1 is SQVTM and CDR2 is ANQGSEA in the germline V gene. V shed 6 bases, J shed 1 base, and the junction held 4 bases outside the gene matches. The CDR3 coding sequence is TGCAGCGTGATAGCGGGAAGGAACACCGGGGAGCTGTTTTTT. Residues: CSVIAGRNTGELFF.

This rearrangement joins TRBV6-6 to TRBJ1-1; D is perhaps TRBD1 (6 bases). This CDR3 region has 13 residues. V lost 4 bases to trimming and J lost 6 bases, with 12 bases between them. Germline CDR1 reads MNHNY; CDR2 reads SVGAGI (reference sequence). For the CDR3, the DNA is TGTGCCAGCAGTTTACAGGGTTGGGCTGAAGCTTTCTTT. Protein product: CASSLQGWAEAFF.

This clone appeared a few times. This sequence joins TRBV2 and TRBJ1-1; 7 bases line up with TRBD1. V lost 1 base, J lost 5 bases, and 4 bases stayed unmatched. Germline CDR1 is SNHLY and CDR2 is FYNNEI. This CDR3 is built from 14 residues. CDR3 sequence reads: CASSEDRGRTEAFF. DNA of the CDR3: TGTGCCAGCAGTGAAGACAGGGGACGGACTGAAGCTTTCTTT.

This chain joins TRBV5-6 and TRBJ2-1; 10 nucleotides line up with TRBD2. The ends lost 1 base at V and 4 bases at J; junction bases unmatched: 8. The CDR3 has 17 amino acids. Germline-derived CDR1 and CDR2 are SGHDT and YYEEEE. The CDR3 loop reads CASSLRLGTSVYNEQFF. The DNA for the CDR3 is TGTGCCAGCAGCTTGCGCCTAGGGACTAGCGTTTACAATGAGCAGTTCTTC.